This is a list of T cell receptor beta chains from one sample in a study of blood T cell repertoires in COVID-19. Repertoires were generated with immunoSEQ multiplex PCR, while TCRdb's copy carries only in-frame clones and drops some. The data show about 30,000 clones, about nine tenths seen once. The material sequenced was peripheral blood. The origin of the receptors is a man aged 65 to 85 with active or convalescent COVID-19. The CDR3 runs from the conserved cysteine through the conserved F or W. The order of the fields is clone size, D gene, V gene, J gene, CDR3 DNA, CDR3 protein. D genes are given only for firm matches. Clone size, where shown, is once, few, many, or a class for clones that have expanded.

size: NA; D: TRBD1; V: TRBV19; J: TRBJ2-4; DNA: TGTGCCAGTAGTCCCTCGACAGGGCCCAAAAACATTCAGTACTTC; CDR3: CASSPSTGPKNIQYF
size: NA; D: TRBD1; V: TRBV4-2; J: TRBJ1-1; DNA: TGTGCCAGCAGCCAAGACCCCAGGGGGCGATGGGGCACTGAAGCTTTCTTT; CDR3: CASSQDPRGRWGTEAFF
size: NA; D: NA; V: TRBV6-5; J: TRBJ2-3; DNA: TGTGCCAGCAGGCAGGGTTTCACCACAGATACGCAGTATTTT; CDR3: CASRQGFTTDTQYF
size: once; D: NA; V: TRBV7-2; J: TRBJ1-2; DNA: TGTGCCAGCAGCCCAAGCACAGGGTCCTATGGCTACACCTTC; CDR3: CASSPSTGSYGYTF
size: NA; D: TRBD1; V: TRBV6-5; J: TRBJ1-2; DNA: TGTGCCAGCAGTTACTCGGCAGGGGGCGACGGCTACACCTTC; CDR3: CASSYSAGGDGYTF
size: NA; D: NA; V: TRBV10-2; J: TRBJ1-3; DNA: TGCGCCAGCAGTGAACGGGGATCTGGAAACACCATATATTTT; CDR3: CASSERGSGNTIYF
size: once; D: TRBD1; V: TRBV19; J: TRBJ1-1; DNA: TGTGCCAGTAGCAGGGGGCCATTTGCTCCTGAAGCTTTCTTT; CDR3: CASSRGPFAPEAFF
size: NA; D: NA; V: TRBV19; J: TRBJ2-2; DNA: TGTGCCAGTAGTATAGAGGGCCCAGGTACCGGGGAGCTGTTTTTT; CDR3: CASSIEGPGTGELFF
size: NA; D: NA; V: TRBV30; J: TRBJ1-2; DNA: TGTGCCTGGAGTCTCCAAGCCGGGATGGGGGGTGGCTACACCTTC; CDR3: CAWSLQAGMGGGYTF
size: NA; D: TRBD2; V: TRBV19; J: TRBJ2-7; DNA: TGTGCCAGTAGTATGTCGAGCGGGGGGCCCCAAGGCGAGCAGTACTTC; CDR3: CASSMSSGGPQGEQYF
size: NA; D: NA; V: TRBV12-3/TRBV12-4; J: TRBJ2-3; DNA: TGTGCCAGCCGTGGAAGCGCAGATACGCAGTATTTT; CDR3: CASRGSADTQYF
size: NA; D: NA; V: TRBV5-5; J: TRBJ2-3; DNA: TGTGCCAGCATTCCCCAACTCAGGGGTTTCGGCACAGATACGCAGTATTTT; CDR3: CASIPQLRGFGTDTQYF
size: NA; D: TRBD1; V: TRBV5-1; J: TRBJ1-5; DNA: TGCGCCAGCAGCTTAAGGGGGGACAGGAATCAGCCCCAGCATTTT; CDR3: CASSLRGDRNQPQHF
size: NA; D: NA; V: TRBV5-4; J: TRBJ2-6; DNA: TGTGCCAGCAGCCAACAGACGTCTGGGGCCAACGTCCTGACTTTC; CDR3: CASSQQTSGANVLTF
size: NA; D: NA; V: TRBV4-1; J: TRBJ1-2; DNA: TGCGCCAGCAGCCAAGGTAGTTCCTATGGCTACACCTTC; CDR3: CASSQGSSYGYTF
size: NA; D: TRBD1; V: TRBV3-1/TRBV3-2; J: TRBJ2-1; DNA: TGTGCCAGCAGCTACTTAGACAGGGCCTCCTACAATGAGCAGTTCTTC; CDR3: CASSYLDRASYNEQFF